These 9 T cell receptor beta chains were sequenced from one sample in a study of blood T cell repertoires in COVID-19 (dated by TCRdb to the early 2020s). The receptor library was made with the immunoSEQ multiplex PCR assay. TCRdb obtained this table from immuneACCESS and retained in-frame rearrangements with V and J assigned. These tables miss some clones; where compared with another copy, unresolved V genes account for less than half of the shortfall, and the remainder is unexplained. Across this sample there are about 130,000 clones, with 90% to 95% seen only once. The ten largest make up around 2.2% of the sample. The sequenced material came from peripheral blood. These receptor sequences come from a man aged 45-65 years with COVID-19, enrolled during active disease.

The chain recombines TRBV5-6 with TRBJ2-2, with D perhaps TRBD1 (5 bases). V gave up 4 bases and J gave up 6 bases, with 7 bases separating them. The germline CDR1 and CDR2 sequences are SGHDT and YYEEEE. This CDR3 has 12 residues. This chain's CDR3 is CASSPGPGELFF. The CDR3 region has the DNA TGTGCCAGCAGCCCAGGGCCCGGGGAGCTGTTTTTT.

This CDR3 is CASSQGENIQYF. As DNA, the CDR3 is TGTGCCAGCAGCCAAGGCGAAAACATTCAGTACTTC. The chain uses TRBV3-1 (or the pseudogene TRBV3-2) and TRBJ2-4; D is unresolved. The germline CDR1 and CDR2 sequences are LGHDT and YNNKEL (reference sequence). The CDR3 extends over 12 amino acids. Trimming left V 1 base short and J 5 bases short, with 3 bases between.

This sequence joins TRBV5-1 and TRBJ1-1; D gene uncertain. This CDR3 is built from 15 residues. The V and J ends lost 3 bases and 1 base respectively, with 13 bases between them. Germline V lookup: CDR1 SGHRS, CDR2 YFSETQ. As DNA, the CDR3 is TGCGCCAGCAGCTACTTCCAGGCCACGAACACTGAAGCTTTCTTT. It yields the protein CASSYFQATNTEAFF.

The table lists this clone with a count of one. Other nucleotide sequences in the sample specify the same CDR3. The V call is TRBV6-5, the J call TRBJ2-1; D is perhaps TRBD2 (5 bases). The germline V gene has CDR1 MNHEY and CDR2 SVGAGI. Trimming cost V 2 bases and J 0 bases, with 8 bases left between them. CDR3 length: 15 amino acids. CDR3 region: CASSYAGSSYNEQFF. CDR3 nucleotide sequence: TGTGCCAGCAGTTACGCGGGTTCCTCCTACAATGAGCAGTTCTTC.

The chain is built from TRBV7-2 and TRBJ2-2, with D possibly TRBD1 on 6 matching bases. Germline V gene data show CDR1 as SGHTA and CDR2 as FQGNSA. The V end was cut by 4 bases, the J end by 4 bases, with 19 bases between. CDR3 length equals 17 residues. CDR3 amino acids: CASSSRTGAGVTGELFF. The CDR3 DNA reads TGTGCCAGCAGCTCACGAACCGGGGCAGGGGTCACCGGGGAGCTGTTTTTT.

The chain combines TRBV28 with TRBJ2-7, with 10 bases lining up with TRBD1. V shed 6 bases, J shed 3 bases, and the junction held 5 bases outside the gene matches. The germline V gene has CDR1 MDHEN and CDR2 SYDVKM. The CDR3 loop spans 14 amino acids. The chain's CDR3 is CASRRQGAGYEQYF. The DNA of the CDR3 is TGTGCCAGCAGGCGACAGGGGGCCGGCTACGAGCAGTACTTC.

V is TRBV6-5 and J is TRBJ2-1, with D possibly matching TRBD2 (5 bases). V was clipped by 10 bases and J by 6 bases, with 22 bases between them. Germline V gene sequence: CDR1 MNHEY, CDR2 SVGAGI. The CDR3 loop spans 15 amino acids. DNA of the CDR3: TGTGCCATAGTTCCCCGGGGAAAACAAGGCAATGAGCAGTTCTTC. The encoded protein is CAIVPRGKQGNEQFF.

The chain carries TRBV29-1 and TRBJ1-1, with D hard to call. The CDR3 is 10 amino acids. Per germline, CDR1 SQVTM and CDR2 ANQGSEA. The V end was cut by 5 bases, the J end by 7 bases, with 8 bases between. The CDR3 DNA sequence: TGCAGCGTTACCCAGAATGAAGCTTTCTTT. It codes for CSVTQNEAFF.

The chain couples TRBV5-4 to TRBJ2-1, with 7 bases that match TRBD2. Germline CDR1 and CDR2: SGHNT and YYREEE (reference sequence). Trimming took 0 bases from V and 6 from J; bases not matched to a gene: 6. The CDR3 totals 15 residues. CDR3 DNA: TGTGCCAGCAGCTTGGGGGGGAGGGCTGTCAATGAGCAGTTCTTC. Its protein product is CASSLGGRAVNEQFF.